The T cell receptor (beta chain) described here comes from a study of blood T cell repertoires in COVID-19. Study-wide background: Samples taken during acute and convalescent COVID-19 were collected in the United States, Italy and Spain.

In the original processing: Counts of nucleated cells, estimated from reference gene primer amplification, were obtained. The protocol was immunoSEQ multiplex PCR, while the TCRdb copy is restricted to in-frame clones and leaves out a portion. The V and J calls and clone size come from that table; D and trimming were worked out from the DNA. Here the sample spans roughly 130,000 clones, 65% to 85% being singletons. The CDR3 runs 16 residues. V gave up 0 bases and J gave up 6 bases; unmatched junction bases: 9. Per the germline V gene, CDR1 is SGHNT and CDR2 is YYREEE (reference sequence). The rearrangement links TRBV5-4 to TRBJ2-3; 8 bases map to TRBD2. The source of this sequence is a man in his sixties or seventies with acute or convalescent COVID-19. The sequenced sample was peripheral blood. CDR3 coding DNA: TGTGCCAGCAGCTTGGGCGCGGGGGGATACCAGGATACGCAGTATTTT. Residues: CASSLGAGGYQDTQYF.